One and the same sample provided the 20 T cell receptor beta chains below, sequenced in a study of PD-1 blockade in mismatch repair-deficient tumors. Some clones are missing from TCRdb's copy, which holds only in-frame ones; the method was immunoSEQ multiplex PCR. The sample lists roughly 16,000 clones, about four fifths seen once, with less than 20% in the top ten. Sequencing was performed on PBMCs, taken before pembrolizumab treatment. The receptor set was obtained from an adult with mismatch repair-deficient cancer.

The V gene is TRBV6-1, the J gene TRBJ2-7; 8 bases agree with TRBD1. J gave up 1 base and V 2 bases, and 1 base lay outside the gene matches. The CDR3 contains 14 residues. Germline V CDR1 and CDR2: MNHNS, SASEGT. CDR3 residues: CASSETGGSYEQYF. The CDR3 nucleotides read TGTGCCAGCAGTGAAACAGGGGGGTCCTACGAGCAGTACTTC.

J is TRBJ2-4 and V is TRBV30; TRBD1 matches 11 bases. The J segment lost 7 bases and the V segment lost 1 base, leaving 6 bases of the junction unmatched. The germline V gene has CDR1 GTSNPN and CDR2 SVGIG (reference sequence). The CDR3 has 15 amino acids. CDR3 residues: CAWSARTGGNNIQYF. The CDR3 DNA reads TGTGCCTGGAGTGCCCGGACAGGGGGCAACAACATTCAGTACTTC.

The rearrangement joins TRBV7-8 to TRBJ2-7; TRBD1 might be the D (6 bases). CDR3 length: 15 amino acids. Trimming took 2 bases from V and 6 from J, leaving 17 bases between them. Looked up from germline, CDR1 is SGHVS and CDR2 is FQNEAQ. The CDR3 DNA sequence: TGTGCCAGCAGCTTACCCCCCAGGGGCGCGTTCGAGCAGTACTTC. This encodes CASSLPPRGAFEQYF.

This clone was detected only a few times. The rearrangement links TRBV6-1 to TRBJ2-7; possibly TRBD1 for D (6 bases). Germline CDR1 is MNHNS and CDR2 is SASEGT. Trimming removed 6 bases from V and 3 bases from J, with 18 bases in between. CDR3 size: 15 residues. In nucleotides, the CDR3 is TGTGCCAGCAGCAAGACCGGGACAAACAACTACGAGCAGTACTTC. This codes for CASSKTGTNNYEQYF.

About this clone: Other DNA sequences in this specimen translate into the identical CDR3. The CDR3, as DNA: TGTGCCAGCTCACCGGGACTAGCGGGAGTCGAGCAGTACTTC. Protein sequence: CASSPGLAGVEQYF. The V and J genes are TRBV18 and TRBJ2-7; the match to TRBD2 covers 14 bases. Looked up from germline, CDR1 is KGHSH and CDR2 is LQKENI. V dropped 3 bases and J dropped 6; count of bases not matched to a gene: 1. This CDR3 has 14 residues.

The gene calls are TRBV4-3 and TRBJ2-1; weak D call: TRBD2 (5 bases). The CDR3 contains 15 residues. Per the germline V gene, CDR1 is LGHNA and CDR2 is YSLEER. The ends were cut back, 0 bases at V and 7 bases at J, with 13 bases in the middle. CDR3 residues: CASSQDGERRNEQFF. The CDR3 region has the DNA TGCGCCAGCAGCCAAGACGGTGAGCGGAGAAATGAGCAGTTCTTC.

This sequence joins TRBV30 and TRBJ2-1; TRBD2 is a possible D gene (5 bases). The CDR3 extends over 13 amino acids. Per the germline V gene, CDR1 is GTSNPN and CDR2 is SVGIG (reference sequence). V was shortened by 1 base and J by 1 base, with 5 bases between the two germline ends. The CDR3 sequence: CAWSGGSYNEQFF. CDR3 sequence (DNA): TGTGCCTGGAGTGGCGGGTCCTACAATGAGCAGTTCTTC.

This clone was seen just once. This chain links TRBV5-8 with TRBJ2-1; 13 nucleotides match TRBD2. After removal of 3 bases from V and 5 bases from J, the junction contained 5 bases not matched to a gene. The CDR3 has 16 residues. The V gene's germline CDR1 is SGHTS and CDR2 YDEGEE. CDR3 loop: CASSSGTSGNHNEQFF. The CDR3 nucleotides read TGTGCCAGCAGCTCCGGGACTAGCGGGAATCACAATGAGCAGTTCTTC. The variable domain in full, with the rest retrieved from reference TRBV5-8 and TRBJ2-1, is EAGVTQSPTHLIKTRGQQATLRCSPISGHTSVYWYQQALGLGLQFLLWYDEGEERNRGNFPPRFSGRQFPNYSSELNVNALELEDSALYLCASSSGTSGNHNEQFFGPGTRLTVL.

The rearrangement uses TRBV10-2 and TRBJ1-1, with unresolved D. The CDR3 extends over 15 amino acids. The V end lost 8 bases, the J end lost 5 bases, and 21 bases lay between the germline ends. The V gene's germline CDR1 is WSHSY and CDR2 SAAADI. The CDR3 sequence is CASLGSGQGETEAFF. The CDR3 DNA reads as TGCGCCAGCCTGGGATCTGGGCAAGGTGAGACTGAAGCTTTCTTT.

This clone appeared a single time. The chain couples TRBV21-1 to TRBJ2-7. TRBV21-1 constitutes a pseudogene. The CDR3 sequence is 11 residues long. CDR3: CASRQRIEQYF. CDR3 DNA sequence: TGTGCCAGCCGCCAAAGAATCGAGCAGTACTTC.

This chain's CDR3 is CASSIRPFGDTQYF. CDR3 sequence (DNA): TGTGCCAGCAGCATACGGCCGTTCGGAGATACGCAGTATTTT. The V call is TRBV7-1, the J call TRBJ2-3; D call uncertain. TRBV7-1 qualifies as an ORF whose function is uncertain. CDR3 length equals 14 residues. Trimming cost V 5 bases and J 5 bases, with 14 bases left between them.

The chain links TRBV28 to TRBJ2-3, with TRBD2 identical over 7 bases. CDR1 and CDR2 (germline): MDHEN, SYDVKM. This CDR3 spans 15 amino acids. V lost 5 bases and J lost 3; bases outside the gene matches: 8. CDR3 bases: TGTGCCAGCAGTCTCGGCGGGAGAAAGACAGATACGCAGTATTTT. It yields the protein CASSLGGRKTDTQYF.

V is TRBV4-1 and J is TRBJ1-1; D gene uncertain. V was shortened by 0 bases and J by 0 bases, with 20 bases between the two germline ends. The CDR3 length is 19 residues. Germline CDR1 and CDR2: MGHRA and YSYEKL. This CDR3 reads CASSQDRQAAYRMNTEAFF. CDR3 nucleotides: TGCGCCAGCAGCCAAGATAGACAAGCTGCTTATCGCATGAACACTGAAGCTTTCTTT.

The CDR3 reads CASSQSGSSRDEQYF. The CDR3 nucleotides are TGCGCCAGCAGCCAATCTGGCAGCAGCCGAGACGAGCAGTACTTC. The chain carries TRBV4-1 and TRBJ2-7; no reliable D call. Trimming removed 2 bases at V and 5 bases at J, with 16 bases between. The CDR3 sequence is 15 residues long. Germline loops: CDR1 MGHRA, CDR2 YSYEKL.

This chain joins TRBV7-9 and TRBJ1-2; D is uncertain. This CDR3 is built from 14 residues. The V end lost 0 bases, the J end lost 6 bases, and 11 bases lay between the germline ends. Looked up from germline, CDR1 is SEHNR and CDR2 is FQNEAQ (reference sequence). In nucleotides, the CDR3 is TGTGCCAGCAGCTTAGCGGGAACAGAAGATGGCTACACCTTC. Its translation: CASSLAGTEDGYTF. The complete variable domain, with remaining parts taken from reference TRBV7-9 and TRBJ1-2, reads DTGVSQNPRHKITKRGQNVTFRCDPISEHNRLYWYRQTLGQGPEFLTYFQNEAQLEKSRLLSDRFSAERPKGSFSTLEIQRTEQGDSAMYLCASSLAGTEDGYTFGSGTRLTVV.

The chain combines TRBV29-1 with TRBJ2-2; 8 nucleotides align to TRBD2. After removal of 5 bases from V and 7 bases from J, the junction contained 12 bases not matched to a gene. The CDR3 is 15 amino acids. Germline CDR1 is SQVTM and CDR2 is ANQGSEA. The DNA of the CDR3 is TGCAGCGTTCGCGGTAGCGGGGCCGGGAGCGGGGAGCTGTTTTTT. This sequence encodes CSVRGSGAGSGELFF.

This clone rates as large. The genes are TRBV10-2 and TRBJ2-7, with D perhaps TRBD1 (5 bases). The CDR3 runs to 13 residues. Germline V gives CDR1 WSHSY, CDR2 SAAADI. V was shortened by 3 bases and J by 5 bases, with 11 bases between the two germline ends. This CDR3 is CASSDSQGNEQYF. The CDR3 DNA sequence: TGCGCCAGCAGTGATAGTCAGGGTAACGAGCAGTACTTC.

The chain couples TRBV10-3 to TRBJ2-6; the D gene could be TRBD1 or TRBD2 (7 bases each). CDR1 and CDR2 (germline): ENHRY, SYGVKD. With 10 bases removed from V and 0 bases from J, the gap between germline ends came to 16 bases. This CDR3 contains 16 residues. The CDR3 here is CATRAGQTSGANVLTF. For the CDR3, the DNA is TGTGCCACCCGAGCGGGACAGACCTCTGGGGCCAACGTCCTGACTTTC.

The chain carries TRBV14 and TRBJ2-5; D is unclear. The germline V gene has CDR1 SGHDN and CDR2 FVKESK. The CDR3 length is 16 residues. Trimming took 4 bases from V and 1 from J, leaving 16 bases between them. CDR3 DNA: TGTGCCAGCAGCCGCATTGGGCAGCCAATCCAAGAGACCCAGTACTTC. Encoded protein: CASSRIGQPIQETQYF.

The gene calls are TRBV5-6 and TRBJ2-2; 7 nucleotides match TRBD1. CDR1 and CDR2 from the germline V gene are SGHDT and YYEEEE. The CDR3 has 16 amino acids. V dropped 5 bases and J dropped 0; count of bases not matched to a gene: 7. The CDR3 reads CASSIPGGPNTGELFF. The CDR3 DNA follows: TGTGCCAGCAGTATACCAGGGGGACCGAACACCGGGGAGCTGTTTTTT. Based on the CDR3 plus reference TRBV5-6 and TRBJ2-2, the full variable domain is DAGVTQSPTHLIKTRGQQVTLRCSPKSGHDTVSWYQQALGQGPQFIFQYYEEEERQRGNFPDRFSGHQFPNYSSELNVNALLLGDSALYLCASSIPGGPNTGELFFGEGSRLTVL.